This TCR beta chain was obtained from a study of blood T cell repertoires in COVID-19. Study-level information: The United States, Italy and Spain were the sources of the acute and convalescent COVID-19 samples. PBMCs, B-cell-depleted T cells, or T cells provided the cDNA or gDNA that made up the material.

Sequencing used immunoSEQ multiplex PCR; TCRdb keeps in-frame clones, though not all of them. This table has under 500,000 clones, about 89% appearing once. From germline, CDR1 is SEHNR and CDR2 FQNEAQ (reference sequence). V lost 3 bases to trimming and J lost 1 base, with 6 bases between them. The CDR3 has 13 residues. The clonotype originates from a woman in her 30s with acute or convalescent COVID-19. This chain joins TRBV7-9 and TRBJ1-1; no firm D call. Sequenced input: peripheral blood. The CDR3 nucleotides are TGTGCCAGCAGCTTGCGTAGGAACACTGAAGCTTTCTTT. This codes for CASSLRRNTEAFF.